The source of this T cell receptor (beta chain) is a study of blood T cells in healthy people across ages. Aged roughly 6 to 90, donors were systemically healthy Caucasians from Russia. Every sample had a minimum of 6.5 million PBMCs isolated. V lost 4 bases and J lost 1; bases outside the gene matches: 13. CDR3 size: 19 residues. Germline loops: CDR1 SGHRS, CDR2 YFSETQ. Study findings and constraints: Roughly linear declines in TCR beta diversity per million T cells occurred with age. Donors of long life had a larger count of naive CD4+ cells and greater diversity than aged donors.

A remark on this clonotype: The antigen is undetermined.

Sample-barcoded 5' priming and a J-beta primer mix drove a second PCR of roughly 7 to 11 cycles. A single record per CDR3 protein comes from TCRdb applying MiXCR to the 5' RACE reads. The data show 980,000 or so distinct CDR3 sequences, 40% to 60% seen once. The chain links TRBV5-1 to TRBJ2-3, with 12 bases lining up with TRBD2. Source material: blood. The TCR comes from a man aged 25-45 years in good health. Here the CDR3 DNA reads TGCGCCAGCAGCCTACCTGGACTAGCGGGGAGAGGTGGCACAGATACGCAGTATTTT. This sequence encodes CASSLPGLAGRGGTDTQYF.